Here is one T cell receptor (beta chain) with its context. Its antigen has not been determined. No quality values exist for individual bases; no much larger clone is one base distant. There are 13 amino acids in the CDR3, from cysteine to phenylalanine inclusive. CDR3 DNA is the only sequence kept; it has 39 bases, read in frame from the first base. V loses 6 bases, J loses 1 base, and the germline ends lie 9 bases apart. The cohort consisted of 666 healthy bone marrow donors. All cohort members were sampled while nominally healthy, although unrecorded immune exposures were likely present. The donor was CMV seronegative and was included in the group of over 300 seronegative cohort members. A peripheral blood sample was collected from each donor, and TCR beta sequencing was performed on peripheral blood mononuclear cells. Genomic DNA extraction from the blood cell samples was performed with the Qiagen DNeasy Blood Extraction Kit.

This sample is drawn from a study of cytomegalovirus exposure and HLA in healthy donors (dated by TCRdb to about 2017). With respect to the entire study: In an earlier analysis of around 540 of the donors, 276 Gb of sequence data and approximately 120 million unique TCR beta sequences from 150 million to 200 million T cells were reported. An early release covering roughly 640 HLA-typed donors comprised about 320 gigabases of sequencing data and tens of millions of unique TCR sequences. Of the roughly 400 genotyped donors, approximately 80% fell in the genetic ancestry cluster associated with self-reported Caucasian donors. The study was designed to test whether signatures of past pathogen exposure could be identified by cataloging public T cell receptors. The T cell repertoires of under 700 subjects were profiled by immunosequencing and related to cytomegalovirus serostatus. Besides the first cohort of 666 subjects, a separate validation cohort made up of some 110 different subjects was used. The study combined high-throughput TCR immunosequencing, statistical association of individual TCRs with disease status, and machine learning to predict cytomegalovirus infection status. A later analysis re-examined previously published TCR beta repertoires from roughly 720 donors and added high-resolution HLA genotyping to investigate patterns of TCR occurrence. Rather than using new phenotypic data, the later analysis identified candidate immune exposures from TCR beta sequences and from how often those sequences occurred across donors. An earlier analysis of approximately 640 of the donors applied high-throughput TCR beta sequencing to assess whether each TCR beta V gene segment acted as functional or pseudogenic. Donor age, sex, ethnicity and CMV serostatus were compiled alongside the repertoire data. A later genetic analysis used genome-wide SNP genotypes for about three fifths of the 666 donors, treating that subset as a discovery cohort. All discovery cohort repertoires had been generated on a single sequencing platform. Both class I and class II loci were covered by HLA typing, at four-digit resolution. Typing coverage differed by locus: A, B, C, DRB1 and DQB1 were typed in about 629-640 donors, DQA1 in roughly 510, DPA1 in 600 to 610, and DPB1 in 472. Because of strong linkage in the cohort, 5 or 6 DR-DQ haplotypes were treated as single units for association and clustering. On average, over 200,000 unique TCR beta nucleotide sequences were sequenced per donor among 300 to 500 genotyped donors of the cohort, with 15% to 20% of those sequences being non-productive.

Findings and caveats that apply to the study as a whole: Immune exposure information for the cohort was limited to CMV serostatus. The 87-base-pair reads could not distinguish some IMGT-functional V segments, including TRBV6-2 and TRBV6-3, so those segments were excluded. Because counts were too low, about 18 rarely observed V segments, including chromosome 9 orphons, were excluded from the earlier analysis of several hundred of the donors. Most TCR sequences were observed very rarely across donors, whereas some public TCRs were present in many individuals. Most CMV-associated TCR beta chains appeared to be HLA-restricted in a later analysis, and the HLA associations seemed to be driven largely by CMV exposure. In a later analysis, TCR association rates were found to vary across HLA loci, with the most associated TCRs seen for DRB1 alleles and the fewest for HLA-C alleles. HLA typing was unavailable for some donors at each locus, so association tests used only the typed subset. In vitro tests confirmed that a few of the cytomegalovirus-associated TCR beta chains recognize cytomegalovirus antigens. In a later analysis, several top co-occurrence clusters were reported to appear linked to parvovirus B19, influenza, CMV and Epstein-Barr virus. Specific HLA alleles were associated with around 18,000 TCR beta sequences at a false discovery rate of 0.05 in a later analysis. In an earlier analysis of 587 of the donors, most TCR beta V segments were observed in productive rearrangements about 87% or about 30% of the time, broadly matching IMGT annotations. Linkage disequilibrium might explain the correlated functional status among segregating V segments, but an unknown experimental factor could not be excluded. In this cohort, only TCR beta chains were sequenced, and detectable features were limited by the absence of alpha or paired-chain data. According to the authors, the approach could potentially be generalized to other disease states and immunological phenotypes. A group of highly shared sequence variants was considered likely to be a technical artifact of the sequencing pipeline. A further reported finding was that TCR beta sequences accurately predicted the HLA-A and HLA-B alleles for most subjects in the first cohort. Strong co-occurrence of HLA alleles, especially DR and DQ, made assigning TCR associations to individual alleles difficult. Cytomegalovirus status was reported to be diagnosed by the classifier with high specificity and sensitivity in both the original and validation cohorts. A later genetic analysis associated a missense DCLRE1C variant with V-gene and J-gene trimming of TCR beta chains, and an independent cohort replicated the association. The presence/absence analyses assumed that sequencing depth was roughly uniform across donors, and that assumption may not be true. The study gave a list of more than 150 TCR beta chains associated with cytomegalovirus. A later genetic analysis reported fewer N-insertions in productive TCRs among donors in an Asian-associated ancestry cluster than the roughly 700-donor mean. Compared with equally common non-associated chains, HLA-associated TCR beta chains in a later analysis were more clonally expanded and had lower generation probabilities.

The method behind the library was the immunoSEQ multiplex PCR assay. For the multiplex PCR, a mixture combining 60 forward primers for TCR Vbeta segments and 13 reverse primers for TCR Jbeta segments was used. The CDR3 region of rearranged TCR beta genes was amplified from genomic DNA with a multiplex PCR assay. The Illumina HiSeq System was used to sequence the amplified TCR beta libraries as 87-base-pair reads. From the authors' description of their analysis: Across the 700 or so repertoires, a later analysis counted 78 million or so unique TCR beta chains, some 11 million of which were shared by at least two donors. Raw reads were error-corrected and collapsed into unique sequences with a nearest-neighbor algorithm that merged closely related sequences to remove PCR and sequencing errors. To assign V, D and J gene segments, CDR3 sequences were aligned to IMGT reference sequences. For a sequence to be retained, a match of at least six nucleotides was required to both a V gene segment and a J gene segment. Rearrangements were called productive when the CDR3 lacked stop codons and stayed in frame with V and J; all others were non-productive. Following IMGT convention, CDR3 was defined as the stretch from the second conserved V-encoded cysteine to the conserved J-encoded phenylalanine. The earlier analysis of about 590 of the donors excluded sequences that lacked an unambiguous match to a single V gene segment. An earlier analysis of a few hundred of the donors called V segments functional above 56.7% productive rearrangements and segregating when the between-donor standard deviation exceeded 5%. A statistical classification framework was built to diagnose cytomegalovirus status from the catalog of TCR beta chain sequences. In a later analysis, TCR nucleotide sequences were compared against IMGT/GENE-DB human TR gene sequences so that V and J genes could be assigned. A later analysis assigned CDR3 sequences and most-parsimonious VDJ recombination scenarios with the TCRdist pipeline. In a later analysis, each TCR beta chain was defined by its CDR3 amino acid sequence together with its V-gene family, and reads without a unique V-gene family were excluded. A later analysis removed several hundred highly shared, low-generation-probability nucleotide sequences to deal with suspected cross-contamination and a sequencing artifact. In a later analysis, a clonal expansion index was calculated for each public chain from normalized within-repertoire ranks of inferred template counts. A later analysis computed generation probabilities with a VDJ recombination model fitted to out-of-frame rearrangements, and checked the results against IGoR. In a later analysis, hypergeometric tests were used to score TCR-TCR, TCR-HLA and TCR-CMV co-occurrence, with a repertoire-size bias correction applied to TCR pairs. To estimate false discovery rates, a later analysis permuted the HLA or CMV assignments 20 times. A later analysis grouped co-occurring TCRs with DBSCAN, adding TCRdist sequence similarity when clustering within HLA-allele-positive subsets. Repertoires with fewer than 30,000 or more than 120,000 public chains, plus five repertoires with anomalous nucleotide sharing, were excluded from co-occurrence clustering. TCRdb took over this immuneACCESS table, retaining in-frame rearrangements with V and J assigned. Such tables are incomplete; in checked studies, under half of the missing clones stem from an unresolved V gene, and the remainder is unexplained. V and J calls and clone size come straight from that table; D and trimming were deduced from the DNA. The table for this sample lists around 98,000 clones; 55% to 80% of them were counted only once. The ten largest clones add up to about 1.2% of the sample.

The sequence came from a female donor in good health and CMV-seronegative. The chain couples TRBV23-1 to TRBJ2-5; D gene: possibly TRBD1, on 6 matching bases. TRBV23-1 is an ORF; its function is uncertain. Sequences were obtained from PBMCs. The CDR3 protein sequence reads: CASRQGSQETQYF. The nucleotide sequence reads as follows: TGCGCCAGCAGACAGGGCTCCCAAGAGACCCAGTACTTC.